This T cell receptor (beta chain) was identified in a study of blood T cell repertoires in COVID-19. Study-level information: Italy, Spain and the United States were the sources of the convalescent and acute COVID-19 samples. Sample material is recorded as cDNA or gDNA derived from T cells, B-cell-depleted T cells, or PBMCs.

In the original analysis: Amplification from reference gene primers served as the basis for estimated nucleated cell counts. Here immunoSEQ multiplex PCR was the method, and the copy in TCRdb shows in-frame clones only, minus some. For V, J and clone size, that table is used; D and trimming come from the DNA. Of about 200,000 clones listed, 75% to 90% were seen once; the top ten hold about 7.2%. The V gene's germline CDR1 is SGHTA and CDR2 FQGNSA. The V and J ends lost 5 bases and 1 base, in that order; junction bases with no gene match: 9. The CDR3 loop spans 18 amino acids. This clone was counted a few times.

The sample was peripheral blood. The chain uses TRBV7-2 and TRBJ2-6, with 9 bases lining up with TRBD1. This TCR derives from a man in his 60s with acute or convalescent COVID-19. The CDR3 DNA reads TGTGCCAGCAGCCGCCGGACAGGGGTAGGGTCTGGGGCCAACGTCCTGACTTTC. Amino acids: CASSRRTGVGSGANVLTF.